The sequence of this T cell receptor (beta chain) was determined in a study of Ad26.COV2.S vaccination and SARS-CoV-2 variants. About the research overall: Intramuscularly, Ad26.COV2.S was given either once or twice, 56 days apart.

Noted treatment: some 20 received Ad26.COV2.S at low or high dose, single or two shots; roughly 5 received placebo; per-sample allocation not given. After the first vaccine or placebo injection, samples were drawn on day 63. The repertoire was sequenced with immunoSEQ multiplex PCR; TCRdb's copy has only in-frame clones and lacks some. The table has about 680,000 clones, 89% seen once. The V gene's germline CDR1 is MGHRA and CDR2 YSYEKL. Trimming left V 11 bases short and J 0 bases short, with 17 bases between. The CDR3 is made up of 14 amino acids. This clone was found a few times. Its antigen is still unknown. Study conclusions and caveats: It was found that vaccine and placebo recipients had similar non-spike TCR breadth. Measurements of TCR breadth and depth may have given underestimates of the total T cell responses.

This specimen consisted of peripheral blood, obtained in a trial of Ad26.COV2.S vaccine versus placebo. The TCR sequence derives from a person between 18 and 59 years old who received the Ad26.COV2.S COVID-19 vaccine or a placebo. The chain couples TRBV4-1 to TRBJ2-7; weak D call: TRBD2 (5 bases). The CDR3 region has the DNA TGCGCCGTCGCACAGACTACTGACTCCTACGAGCAGTACTTC. This encodes CAVAQTTDSYEQYF.